This T cell receptor beta chain was captured in a study of T cell responses to AZD1222 COVID-19 vaccine. For the study at large: Pooling covered second doses at about 4 or about 12 weeks. Study results and caveats: It was only after the peak T cell response that any repertoires were sampled. Spike-specific TCR breadth rose after two AZD1222 doses, and depth rose as well. Most donors were white British and more were female, and clonal diversity was possibly underestimated.

This CDR3 comprises 14 residues. The ends lost 2 bases at V and 7 bases at J; junction bases unmatched: 5. Germline V gene lookup returns CDR1 SGDLS and CDR2 YYNGEE. Measured with immunoSEQ multiplex PCR; TCRdb has only the in-frame clones, and not every one. The top ten clones hold 1.4% to 1.5% of a sample with roughly 150,000 clones, roughly 91% of them seen once. Turning to this clone: Its antigen is as yet unknown.

The sample here was peripheral blood, taken on day 0 of AZD1222 vaccination. The origin of this receptor is an adult in good health. The chain couples TRBV9 to TRBJ2-2; 7 bases are shared with TRBD1. The CDR3 loop is CASSVTTGIGELFF. The CDR3 region has the DNA TGTGCCAGCAGCGTGACGACAGGGATCGGGGAGCTGTTTTTT.